The 20 T cell receptor beta chains listed next were all sequenced from one sample in a study of lymphopenia after photon versus proton radiotherapy. TCRdb's table, derived via immunoSEQ multiplex PCR, lists solely in-frame clones and lacks some. The sample holds fewer than 35,000 clones, approximately 92% seen once. Material: peripheral blood, obtained from a patient treated with proton-based radiotherapy. Every receptor here comes from a woman aged 65 to 85 with pancreatic cancer. Some clones in this sample may be carry-over from other donors' samples.

The V gene is TRBV4-2, the J gene TRBJ2-7; the match to TRBD2 covers 8 bases. V lost 0 bases and J lost 4; bases outside the gene matches: 2. The length of the CDR3 is 14 residues. Germline CDR1 and CDR2: LGHNA and YNFKEQ. The CDR3 coding sequence is TGTGCCAGCAGCCAAGACCCTAGCGGGTACGAGCAGTACTTC. Translated, it gives CASSQDPSGYEQYF.

J is TRBJ2-7 and V is TRBV4-1, with TRBD1 identical over 9 bases. The CDR3 runs to 14 residues. The germline gives CDR1 MGHRA, CDR2 YSYEKL. Trimming cost V 5 bases and J 2 bases; bases outside gene matches: 4. The chain's CDR3 is CASSLGTGTYEQYF. CDR3 nucleotides: TGCGCCAGCAGCTTGGGGACAGGGACCTACGAGCAGTACTTC.

The chain uses TRBV7-8 and TRBJ2-6; D unclear. Trimming removed 3 bases from V and 0 bases from J, with 0 bases in between. CDR1 is SGHVS and CDR2 is FQNEAQ in the germline V gene. The CDR3 has 13 residues. CDR3 sequence (DNA): TGTGCCAGCAGCTTCTCTGGGGCCAACGTCCTGACTTTC. This sequence encodes CASSFSGANVLTF. Full variable domain (remainder filled in from reference TRBV7-8 and TRBJ2-6): GAGVSQSPRYKVAKRGQDVALRCDPISGHVSLFWYQQALGQGPEFLTYFQNEAQLDKSGLPSDRFFAERPEGSVSTLKIQRTQQEDSAVYLCASSFSGANVLTFGAGSRLTVL.

The chain combines TRBV5-4 with TRBJ2-7; the D gene is possibly TRBD2 (6 bases). There are 15 residues in the CDR3. The germline CDR1 and CDR2 sequences are SGHNT and YYREEE (reference sequence). V was clipped by 0 bases and J by 4 bases, with 14 bases between them. This chain's CDR3 is CASSLDSGLTYEQYF. The CDR3 region has the DNA TGTGCCAGCAGCTTGGATAGCGGACTTACTTACGAGCAGTACTTC.

This rearrangement joins TRBV10-2 to TRBJ2-5, with D maybe TRBD2 (5 bases). The CDR3 totals 15 residues. The V gene's germline CDR1 is WSHSY and CDR2 SAAADI. Trimming removed 2 bases at V and 5 bases at J, with 15 bases between. CDR3 nucleotides: TGCGCCAGCAGTGAGAATCCGGCGGGCCTTGAGACCCAGTACTTC. It yields the protein CASSENPAGLETQYF.

J is TRBJ2-4 and V is TRBV18, with D unresolved. Trimming removed 3 bases from V and 0 bases from J, with 9 bases in between. Germline CDR1 is KGHSH and CDR2 is LQKENI. This CDR3 has 15 residues. CDR3 amino acids: CASSPPRLAKNIQYF. In nucleotides, the CDR3 is TGTGCCAGCTCACCTCCTCGCCTAGCCAAAAACATTCAGTACTTC.

The chain couples TRBV6-6 to TRBJ2-1; 9 positions agree with TRBD1. The CDR3 sequence is 15 residues long. The germline V gene has CDR1 MNHNY and CDR2 SVGAGI (reference sequence). V dropped 7 bases and J dropped 8; count of bases not matched to a gene: 12. CDR3 sequence (DNA): TGTGCCAGCACTACCGGGACAGGGCCTATGTATGAGCAGTTCTTC. Protein sequence: CASTTGTGPMYEQFF.

The chain couples TRBV28 to TRBJ2-5; no reliable D call. Trimming cost V 2 bases and J 9 bases, with 16 bases left between them. The V gene's germline CDR1 is MDHEN and CDR2 SYDVKM. The CDR3 totals 14 residues. This CDR3 reads CASSLADLGRAQYF. The CDR3, as DNA: TGTGCCAGCAGTTTAGCCGACCTAGGACGAGCCCAGTACTTC.

This clone was detected only once. The J gene is TRBJ2-4, the V gene TRBV6-1; D is undetermined. The ends were cut back, 1 base at V and 0 bases at J, with 4 bases in the middle. This CDR3 comprises 14 residues. From germline, CDR1 is MNHNS and CDR2 SASEGT. As DNA, the CDR3 is TGTGCCAGCAGTGAAGAACTAGCCAAAAACATTCAGTACTTC. It encodes CASSEELAKNIQYF.

V gene TRBV7-2 combines with J gene TRBJ1-1; TRBD1 is a possible D gene (5 bases). Between the trimmed V and J ends, which lost 5 bases and 1 base, there was a span of 11 bases. The germline CDR1 and CDR2 sequences are SGHTA and FQGNSA. The CDR3 spans 14 residues. The CDR3 sequence is CASSDQTANTEAFF. The CDR3 DNA reads TGTGCCAGCAGCGACCAGACAGCGAACACTGAAGCTTTCTTT.

The genes are TRBV27 and TRBJ2-2; D call uncertain. Trimming removed 0 bases at V and 5 bases at J, with 1 base between. There are 12 residues in the CDR3. Per germline, CDR1 MNHEY and CDR2 SMNVEV (reference sequence). For the CDR3, the DNA is TGTGCCAGCAGTTTATCGACCGGGGAGCTGTTTTTT. Translated, it gives CASSLSTGELFF.

The chain combines TRBV19 with TRBJ1-1; TRBD1 matches at 7 bases. J gave up 0 bases and V 4 bases, and 5 bases lay outside the gene matches. Germline assignment: CDR1 LNHDA and CDR2 SQIVND (reference sequence). This CDR3 spans 15 amino acids. In DNA form, the CDR3 reads TGTGCCAGTAGTAACGGACAGGCCCTGAACACTGAAGCTTTCTTT. Amino acids: CASSNGQALNTEAFF.

The V call is TRBV10-1, the J call TRBJ2-7; 10 bases line up with TRBD2. From germline, CDR1 is WNHNN and CDR2 SYGVQD (reference sequence). The junction had 12 bases not matched to a gene; V was cut back by 4 bases and J by 0 bases. The CDR3 is 18 amino acids. The CDR3: CASSGGLAGELGSYEQYF. Here the CDR3 DNA reads TGCGCCAGCAGTGGGGGTCTAGCGGGAGAATTGGGCTCCTACGAGCAGTACTTC.

The J gene is TRBJ2-3, the V gene TRBV30; 7 bases are a match to TRBD2. Germline V CDR1 and CDR2: GTSNPN, SVGIG (reference sequence). The CDR3 loop spans 14 amino acids. With V trimmed by 2 bases and J by 4 bases, 6 bases remained unmatched. The CDR3 DNA follows: TGTGCCTGGAGTCGGGGGGAGGGTTCAGATACGCAGTATTTT. Amino acids: CAWSRGEGSDTQYF.

This clone turned up a few times. The chain couples TRBV6-5 to TRBJ2-3; TRBD2 is a possible D gene (5 bases). Germline V gene sequence: CDR1 MNHEY, CDR2 SVGAGI. V was shortened by 6 bases and J by 0 bases, with 13 bases between the two germline ends. The CDR3 runs 15 residues. The CDR3 loop reads CASRDGITSTDTQYF. The CDR3, as DNA: TGTGCCAGCAGGGACGGGATAACAAGCACAGATACGCAGTATTTT.

The CDR3 bases are TGCGCCAGCAGTGACTACAGGGGATTCTCCTACGAGCAGTACTTC. The encoded protein is CASSDYRGFSYEQYF. The chain carries TRBV10-2 and TRBJ2-7; 7 positions agree with TRBD1. The germline gives CDR1 WSHSY, CDR2 SAAADI. V gave up 3 bases and J gave up 0 bases; unmatched junction bases: 5. There are 15 residues in the CDR3.

V gene TRBV6-5 combines with J gene TRBJ2-1; 7 bases align to TRBD1. Germline trimming cut 6 bases from V and 9 bases from J; bases unmatched to any gene: 8. Germline CDR1 MNHEY, CDR2 SVGAGI. This CDR3 is 13 amino acids long. DNA of the CDR3: TGTGCCAGCAGCCGATTCCGGGACAGTGAGCAGTTCTTC. This sequence encodes CASSRFRDSEQFF.

The genes are TRBV19 and TRBJ1-2, with D possibly being TRBD1 (6 bases). The CDR3 contains 15 residues. The germline V and J ends were trimmed by 0 bases and 4 bases, with 12 bases remaining between them. CDR1 is LNHDA and CDR2 is SQIVND in the germline V gene (reference sequence). The CDR3, as DNA: TGTGCCAGTAGTATAGATCGGACAGTCCTCTATGGCTACACCTTC. Protein product: CASSIDRTVLYGYTF.

The V gene is TRBV28, the J gene TRBJ2-3; D remains unclear. Per germline, CDR1 MDHEN and CDR2 SYDVKM. The CDR3 runs to 13 residues. With 4 bases removed from V and 1 base from J, the gap between germline ends came to 6 bases. CDR3: CASSSMRTDTQYF. CDR3 coding DNA: TGTGCCAGCAGTTCTATGCGCACAGATACGCAGTATTTT.

This chain connects TRBV30 to TRBJ1-5, with 8 bases that match TRBD1. Germline lookup yields CDR1 GTSNPN and CDR2 SVGIG (reference sequence). This CDR3 region has 15 residues. V gave up 0 bases and J gave up 6 bases; unmatched junction bases: 7. CDR3 residues: CAWSVPDRVVQPQHF. The CDR3 bases are TGTGCCTGGAGTGTACCGGACAGGGTTGTTCAGCCCCAGCATTTT.